One and the same sample provided the 21 T cell receptor beta chains below, sequenced in a study of patients and donors after allogeneic stem cell transplantation (dated by TCRdb to 2019 to 2021). The library relied on RT-PCR. Sequencing relied on a NextSeq 550. Through fastp at Q25 and MiXCR, TCRdb rebuilt clones from the public reads, retaining in-frame beta chains. Rows merge per CDR3 protein into single entries with the most common DNA and genes. The sample data list about a million distinct CDR3 sequences, and 15% to 20% of these were observed just once. The top ten constitute around 5.5% of the sample. Sample: blood, either unsorted or a sorted T cell fraction (not recorded which). Receptor source: a human donor who was either an allogeneic HSCT recipient or a stem cell or donor lymphocyte infusion donor (not recorded which). It is not recorded whose cells these are; they may come from a transplant donor.

The chain joins TRBV5-1 to TRBJ2-5; unclear D gene. The CDR3 is made up of 14 amino acids. The V gene's germline CDR1 is SGHRS and CDR2 YFSETQ. The V gene lost 4 bases and the J gene lost 5 bases, with 15 bases spanning the gap. CDR3 amino acids: CASSAHTLGETQYF. CDR3 nucleotide sequence: TGCGCCAGCAGCGCCCACACCCTTGGGGAGACCCAGTACTTC.

The gene calls are TRBV20-1 and TRBJ1-1; the D gene is possibly TRBD1 (6 bases). Germline loops: CDR1 DFQATT, CDR2 SNEGSKA (reference sequence). The CDR3 has 13 residues. V was cut by 5 bases and J by 1 base, with 11 bases left in between. In nucleotides, the CDR3 is TGCAGTGCTGGGGGACAAGCGAACACTGAAGCTTTCTTT. Translating gives CSAGGQANTEAFF.

The V call is TRBV6-2 or TRBV6-3, the J call TRBJ2-6; D may be TRBD1 (6 bases). Germline CDR1 MNHEY, CDR2 SVGEGT. The CDR3 spans 16 residues. Trimming pared 3 bases from V and 0 bases from J, leaving 9 bases between. The CDR3 sequence: CASSYGQTSGANVLTF. The CDR3 coding sequence is TGTGCCAGCAGTTATGGACAGACCTCTGGGGCCAACGTCCTGACTTTC.

The chain carries TRBV7-6 and TRBJ2-5, with D possibly TRBD1 on 6 matching bases. The V and J ends lost 2 bases and 3 bases respectively, with 13 bases between them. Germline V CDR1 and CDR2: SGHVS, FNYEAQ. This CDR3 has 15 amino acids. CDR3 region: CASSLWLQGKETQYF. CDR3 DNA: TGTGCCAGCAGCTTATGGCTCCAGGGGAAAGAGACCCAGTACTTC.

CDR3 nucleotides: TGTGCCAGCAGTGTAGCTTGGAACTATGGCTACACCTTC. Encoded protein: CASSVAWNYGYTF. This sequence joins TRBV6-1 and TRBJ1-2; D is ambiguous. Germline CDR1 reads MNHNS; CDR2 reads SASEGT. The V gene lost 4 bases and the J gene lost 2 bases, with 8 bases spanning the gap. This CDR3 spans 13 amino acids.

This clonotype came up a few times. The chain combines TRBV28 with TRBJ1-2; D remains ambiguous. CDR1 MDHEN and CDR2 SYDVKM come from the germline V gene. Trimming removed 5 bases at V and 11 bases at J, with 15 bases between. This CDR3 has 12 residues. The CDR3 DNA sequence: TGTGCCAGCAGTCCAAGGGCGGGAGGGTACACCTTC. Translation gives CASSPRAGGYTF.

This clonotype has more than one count but fewer than ten. The chain links TRBV27 to TRBJ2-3; 8 positions match TRBD1. This CDR3 has 16 amino acids. After removal of 3 bases from V and 2 bases from J, the junction contained 7 bases not matched to a gene. Germline V gives CDR1 MNHEY, CDR2 SMNVEV (reference sequence). CDR3 in amino acids: CASSFGTGQLTDTQYF. CDR3 DNA: TGTGCCAGCAGTTTCGGGACAGGACAACTCACAGATACGCAGTATTTT.

The sample holds many counts of this clonotype. V is TRBV6-5 and J is TRBJ1-5, with a possible D match to TRBD1 (6 bases). The V gene lost 0 bases and the J gene lost 6 bases, with 18 bases spanning the gap. CDR1 and CDR2 (germline): MNHEY, SVGAGI. The CDR3 runs 17 residues. Here the CDR3 DNA reads TGTGCCAGCAGTTACTCGGGTAGTTGGGGGCGAGGTCAGCCCCAGCATTTT. As protein: CASSYSGSWGRGQPQHF.

Ten or more counts support this clonotype. The rearrangement links TRBV20-1 to TRBJ1-6, with 11 bases matching TRBD1. V lost 6 bases and J lost 10; bases outside the gene matches: 2. The germline CDR1 and CDR2 sequences are DFQATT and SNEGSKA (reference sequence). The CDR3 sequence is 12 residues long. CDR3 bases: TGCAGTGCAAGGGACAGGGGGTCACCCCTCCACTTT. It yields the protein CSARDRGSPLHF.

The V and J genes are TRBV20-1 and TRBJ2-7, with D tentatively TRBD2 (5 bases). V gave up 3 bases and J gave up 1 base, with 19 bases separating them. The germline V gene encodes CDR1 DFQATT and CDR2 SNEGSKA (reference sequence). The CDR3 loop spans 16 amino acids. CDR3 sequence: CSASKAGILQSYEQYF. In DNA, the CDR3 is TGCAGTGCTAGTAAGGCCGGGATTCTACAATCCTACGAGCAGTACTTC.

The rearrangement uses TRBV19 and TRBJ2-3; the match to TRBD2 covers 7 bases. After removal of 2 bases from V and 1 base from J, the junction contained 0 bases not matched to a gene. Germline CDR1 and CDR2: LNHDA and SQIVND (reference sequence). CDR3 size: 14 residues. CDR3 protein: CASSITSGTDTQYF. CDR3 nucleotides: TGTGCCAGTAGTATAACTAGCGGCACAGATACGCAGTATTTT.

Only a few counts were recorded for this clonotype. The rearrangement links TRBV29-1 to TRBJ2-1; tentatively, D is TRBD1 or TRBD2 (5 bases each). Trimming removed 4 bases from V and 0 bases from J, with 10 bases in between. The CDR3 contains 14 residues. The germline V gene has CDR1 SQVTM and CDR2 ANQGSEA. CDR3 bases: TGCAGCGTTGCCGGGGCTGGCTCCTACAATGAGCAGTTCTTC. It specifies CSVAGAGSYNEQFF.

The chain uses TRBV15 and TRBJ1-5; a possible D gene is TRBD1 (6 bases). V dropped 1 base and J dropped 2 bases, with 15 bases sitting between them. The CDR3 has 17 residues. Germline CDR1 LNHNV, CDR2 YYDKDF (reference sequence). The CDR3 DNA is TGTGCCACCAGCAGAGGGGGGGCCCACAGGGGCAATCAGCCCCAGCATTTT. It encodes CATSRGGAHRGNQPQHF.

This clonotype was counted only a few times. The J gene is TRBJ2-7, the V gene TRBV20-1, with D possibly TRBD2 on 5 matching bases. Between the trimmed V and J ends, which lost 5 bases and 1 base, there was a span of 15 bases. The germline CDR1 and CDR2 sequences are DFQATT and SNEGSKA (reference sequence). The CDR3 runs 14 residues. The CDR3 DNA follows: TGCAGTGCTTCCCGGTCGCCGGGGTCCTACGAGCAGTACTTC. It encodes CSASRSPGSYEQYF.

The rearrangement uses TRBV7-6 and TRBJ1-4, with 10 bases aligning to TRBD1. The CDR3 contains 15 residues. From germline, CDR1 is SGHVS and CDR2 FNYEAQ. Unmatched junction bases numbered 7, after V lost 5 bases and J lost 7 bases. The CDR3 spells CASSGPGQGIEKLFF. DNA for the CDR3: TGTGCCAGCAGCGGACCGGGACAGGGGATTGAAAAACTGTTTTTT.

V usage is TRBV7-2 and J usage is TRBJ2-5; 8 bases fit TRBD1. The CDR3 sequence is 15 residues long. Germline V gene lookup returns CDR1 SGHTA and CDR2 FQGNSA. V lost 3 bases, J lost 4 bases, and 7 bases stayed unmatched. The chain's CDR3 is CASSLTGDKGETQYF. CDR3 bases: TGTGCCAGCAGCTTGACAGGGGATAAAGGAGAGACCCAGTACTTC.

The rearrangement uses TRBV12-3 or TRBV12-4 and TRBJ1-6; unclear D gene. Trimming removed 5 bases at V and 1 base at J, with 12 bases between. The CDR3 length is 16 residues. The CDR3 nucleotides read TGTGCCAGCAGTCCCCGTGGGGTATCCTATAATTCACCCCTCCACTTT. This sequence encodes CASSPRGVSYNSPLHF.

J is TRBJ1-3 and V is TRBV5-1; D is undetermined. The CDR3 totals 16 residues. The V gene lost 2 bases and the J gene lost 1 base, with 13 bases spanning the gap. Germline CDR1 SGHRS, CDR2 YFSETQ. The CDR3 sequence is CASSLGALRSGNTIYF. The CDR3 DNA reads as TGCGCCAGCAGCTTAGGAGCCCTCAGATCTGGAAACACCATATATTTT.

This clonotype has just a few counts. The chain couples TRBV15 to TRBJ2-7, with D perhaps TRBD1 (5 bases). Germline CDR1 LNHNV, CDR2 YYDKDF (reference sequence). CDR3 size: 14 residues. V was shortened by 0 bases and J by 2 bases, with 8 bases between the two germline ends. CDR3 in amino acids: CATSRESGPYEQYF. The CDR3 bases are TGTGCCACCAGCAGAGAGTCAGGGCCCTACGAGCAGTACTTC.

The V and J genes are TRBV5-1 and TRBJ2-7; TRBD2 matches at 8 bases. Looked up from germline, CDR1 is SGHRS and CDR2 is YFSETQ. Germline trimming cut 4 bases from V and 7 bases from J; bases unmatched to any gene: 7. The CDR3 covers 13 residues. The CDR3, as DNA: TGCGCCAGCAGCAGGGATAGCGGGATTGAGCAGTACTTC. It yields the protein CASSRDSGIEQYF.

The chain recombines TRBV12-5 with TRBJ1-5, with D unresolved. The V end was cut by 4 bases, the J end by 6 bases, with 10 bases between. The germline CDR1 and CDR2 sequences are LGHNT and FRNRAP. The CDR3 totals 13 residues. The CDR3 bases are TGTGCTAGTGGTTCCGAGATACGTCAGCCCCAGCATTTT. The encoded protein is CASGSEIRQPQHF.